The TCR beta chain described here comes from a study of T cells after yellow fever vaccination. TCRdb re-derived calls from the 5' RACE reads in MiXCR, one entry per CDR3 protein. The repertoire consists of about 370,000 distinct CDR3 sequences, with roughly 11% occurring once and the leading ten covering roughly 18%. This clonotype showed up just a few times. The CDR3 sequence is 18 residues long. V lost 2 bases and J 0 bases, leaving 18 bases between the germline ends. Germline CDR1 reads SGHAT; CDR2 reads FQNNGV. V usage is TRBV11-2 and J usage is TRBJ2-3, with D possibly matching TRBD2 (7 bases). This receptor was identified in a man aged 18 to 30 who received the YFV17D yellow fever vaccine. This material consisted of PBMCs, taken on the day of the first yellow fever vaccination. The CDR3 sequence is CASSLSQWRGPSTDTQYF. In DNA, the CDR3 is TGTGCCAGCAGCTTATCCCAGTGGCGGGGGCCCAGCACAGATACGCAGTATTTT.